Presented here are 16 T cell receptor beta chains from one specimen sequenced in a study of post-analysis software for immune sequencing data. Whole-study results and caveats: Controls had lower frequencies than patients of a handful of TRBV segments, which included TRBV5-6, TRBV5-1 and TRBV20-1.

TCR beta cDNA libraries had unique molecular identifiers. TCRdb analysed the PCR reads with MiXCR anew, one entry per CDR3 protein. Of some 690,000 distinct CDR3 sequences in the sample, roughly three fifths were seen once. Their recognized antigens are unknown. Sequencing was carried out using blood. The receptor source for this set is a girl aged 2 to 9 with multiple sclerosis.

The chain employs TRBV6-2 or TRBV6-3 and TRBJ2-1, with D tentatively TRBD1 or TRBD2 (5 bases each). From germline, CDR1 is MNHEY and CDR2 SVGEGT. Trimming left V 10 bases short and J 7 bases short, with 11 bases between. The CDR3 is 11 amino acids. CDR3 region: CATGDGNEQFF. The CDR3 nucleotides read TGTGCCACCGGGGACGGGAATGAGCAGTTCTTC.

The V call is TRBV18, the J call TRBJ2-7, with 8 bases that match TRBD2. CDR3 length equals 17 residues. V lost 5 bases and J lost 0; bases outside the gene matches: 12. Germline CDR1 reads KGHSH; CDR2 reads LQKENI. The CDR3 sequence: CASSSRSVSGTSYEQYF. The CDR3 nucleotides are TGTGCCAGCTCATCACGGTCAGTTAGCGGGACCTCCTACGAGCAGTACTTC.

The sample holds a few counts of this clonotype. The genes are TRBV25-1 and TRBJ2-7; D is unclear. CDR3 length equals 13 residues. CDR1 MGHDK and CDR2 SYGVNS come from the germline V gene. V was pared by 3 bases and J by 3 bases, with 9 bases between. The CDR3 DNA reads as TGTGCCAGCAGTGAGGCTAAGGACTACGAGCAGTACTTC. It yields the protein CASSEAKDYEQYF.

The chain links TRBV3-1 to TRBJ1-1; TRBD1 might be the D (6 bases). Per the germline V gene, CDR1 is LGHDT and CDR2 is YNNKEL (reference sequence). V lost 0 bases to trimming and J lost 6 bases, with 11 bases between them. CDR3 length: 14 residues. The CDR3 region has the DNA TGTGCCAGCAGCCAAGAAGGGGGGGCGGCTGAAGCTTTCTTT. This codes for CASSQEGGAAEAFF.

The chain joins TRBV7-6 to TRBJ1-1, with D maybe TRBD1 (5 bases). The length of the CDR3 is 14 residues. With 4 bases removed from V and 1 base from J, the gap between germline ends came to 10 bases. Germline values: CDR1 SGHVS, CDR2 FNYEAQ. The CDR3 nucleotides are TGTGCCAGCAGCTGGGCGCAGGGGAACACTGAAGCTTTCTTT. The encoded protein is CASSWAQGNTEAFF.

This chain uses TRBV9 with TRBJ1-6, with D perhaps matching TRBD1 (5 bases). There are 17 residues in the CDR3. CDR1 is SGDLS, CDR2 YYNGEE, per germline. V lost 4 bases to trimming and J lost 7 bases, with 21 bases between them. The CDR3 protein is CASSPRKGTQNNSPLHF. The DNA of the CDR3 is TGTGCCAGCAGCCCCCGTAAGGGGACGCAAAACAATTCACCCCTCCACTTT.

This chain uses TRBV3-1 with TRBJ2-1; TRBD2 aligns across 11 bases. The CDR3 is 16 residues long. Germline-derived CDR1 and CDR2 are LGHDT and YNNKEL (reference sequence). With V trimmed by 5 bases and J by 5 bases, 8 bases remained unmatched. CDR3 protein: CASSFLGLAGHNEQFF. The DNA of the CDR3 is TGTGCCAGCAGCTTTCTCGGACTAGCGGGCCACAATGAGCAGTTCTTC.

This clonotype was counted only a few times. The V gene is TRBV6-1, the J gene TRBJ2-7, with TRBD1 matching over 9 bases. The CDR3 extends over 13 amino acids. Germline V gives CDR1 MNHNS, CDR2 SASEGT. V lost 5 bases and J lost 2; bases outside the gene matches: 1. The CDR3 reads CASSWTGAYEQYF. As DNA, the CDR3 is TGTGCCAGCAGTTGGACAGGGGCCTACGAGCAGTACTTC.

This clonotype was picked up a small number of times. In DNA, the CDR3 is TGCAGCGTTGAAATAGGGGTGAATGGCTACACCTTC. Translated: CSVEIGVNGYTF. The chain uses TRBV29-1 and TRBJ1-2, with D maybe TRBD1 (5 bases). The CDR3 is made up of 12 amino acids. V was trimmed by 2 bases and J by 6 bases, leaving 10 bases between them. Germline V gives CDR1 SQVTM, CDR2 ANQGSEA.

The chain carries TRBV9 and TRBJ1-1; 7 nucleotides align to TRBD1. V shed 0 bases, J shed 5 bases, and the junction held 7 bases outside the gene matches. CDR1 SGDLS and CDR2 YYNGEE come from the germline V gene. The CDR3 is made up of 15 amino acids. The CDR3 here is CASSVELRGPTEAFF. The DNA of the CDR3 is TGTGCCAGCAGCGTAGAGTTGAGGGGGCCAACTGAAGCTTTCTTT.

The CDR3 bases are TGTGCCAGCAGCTTAAAAGCCCCGACAGGGAACACTGAAGCTTTCTTT. It translates to CASSLKAPTGNTEAFF. V usage is TRBV7-3 and J usage is TRBJ1-1; tentatively, D is TRBD1 (6 bases). This CDR3 has 16 amino acids. V was pared by 1 base and J by 1 base, with 13 bases between. Per the germline V gene, CDR1 is SGHTA and CDR2 is FQGTGA.

This clonotype was seen a few times. The rearrangement uses TRBV5-1 and TRBJ2-1, with D possibly TRBD1 on 7 matching bases. The length of the CDR3 is 16 residues. The V end lost 4 bases, the J end lost 9 bases, and 23 bases lay between the germline ends. Germline V gives CDR1 SGHRS, CDR2 YFSETQ. The DNA for the CDR3 is TGCGCCAGCAGCGGGGGGAGACAGGGCGGGGTCGGTGAGCAGTTCTTC. As protein: CASSGGRQGGVGEQFF.

This chain links TRBV6-1 with TRBJ2-5; perhaps TRBD2 as D (7 bases). The CDR3 spans 17 residues. The V gene's germline CDR1 is MNHNS and CDR2 SASEGT. V lost 5 bases and J lost 2, with 21 bases in between. The CDR3 DNA sequence: TGTGCCAGCAGTAGAGGGTTGACGGGGGGCCATCAAGAGACCCAGTACTTC. Protein: CASSRGLTGGHQETQYF.

This clonotype has a handful of counts. The chain recombines TRBV5-1 with TRBJ2-7, with 7 bases fitting TRBD1. The germline CDR1 and CDR2 sequences are SGHRS and YFSETQ. The V and J ends lost 0 bases and 5 bases, in that order; junction bases with no gene match: 5. The CDR3 extends over 14 amino acids. The CDR3 reads CASSLGDRDDEQYF. As DNA, the CDR3 is TGCGCCAGCAGCTTGGGAGACAGGGATGACGAGCAGTACTTC.

The chain recombines TRBV12-3 or TRBV12-4 with TRBJ1-6; the D is unclear. Trimming shortened V by 7 bases and J by 10 bases, and 11 bases separated the two germline ends. The CDR3 is 12 amino acids. Here the CDR3 reads CASNGRGSPLHF. The CDR3, as DNA: TGTGCCAGCAACGGACGTGGATCACCCCTCCACTTT.

The J gene is TRBJ1-2, the V gene TRBV10-3; D call uncertain. This CDR3 comprises 14 residues. Germline V gene data show CDR1 as ENHRY and CDR2 as SYGVKD. The V end was cut by 10 bases, the J end by 3 bases, with 18 bases between. CDR3 loop: CATQKVGQDYGYTF. DNA of the CDR3: TGTGCCACTCAGAAGGTTGGGCAGGACTATGGCTACACCTTC.